The 18 T cell receptor beta chains listed next were all sequenced from one sample in a study of post-analysis software for immune sequencing data. What these receptors recognize is not known. cDNA libraries of TCR beta carried unique molecular identifiers. TCRdb re-analysed the PCR reads in MiXCR, keeping a single row per CDR3 protein. The table has hundreds of thousands of distinct CDR3 sequences, roughly 47% seen once; the top ten hold under 2%. The study, taken as a whole, reports: With TRBV5-6, TRBV5-1 and TRBV20-1 included, roughly five TRBV segments were more frequent in patients than in controls.

The sequencing sample was made of blood. These receptor sequences come from a girl aged 10-17 years with multiple sclerosis.

The chain is built from TRBV13 and TRBJ2-7, with 7 nucleotides matching TRBD1. CDR1 is PRHDT, CDR2 FYEKMQ, per germline (reference sequence). J lost 2 bases, V lost 4 bases, and 8 bases had no gene match. The CDR3 totals 15 residues. CDR3 in amino acids: CASSSGTESPYEQYF. CDR3 DNA sequence: TGTGCCAGCAGCTCGGGGACAGAGAGTCCCTACGAGCAGTACTTC.

The chain is built from TRBV10-3 and TRBJ2-4; 7 bases line up with TRBD1. The CDR3 is 14 amino acids. Germline values: CDR1 ENHRY, CDR2 SYGVKD. V trimming: 7 bases; J trimming: 5 bases; junction bases outside the gene matches: 8. In nucleotides, the CDR3 is TGTGCCATCAAATCTAAGGGGGCTGAAAACATTCAGTACTTC. Its protein product is CAIKSKGAENIQYF.

This clonotype was seen more than once but under ten times. The genes are TRBV4-1 and TRBJ2-1; weak D call: TRBD1 (5 bases). Germline CDR1 is MGHRA and CDR2 is YSYEKL. Trimming took 1 base from V and 3 from J, leaving 7 bases between them. This CDR3 comprises 14 residues. In DNA, the CDR3 is TGCGCCAGCAGCCAAGCCCAGGGCTACAATGAGCAGTTCTTC. Translation gives CASSQAQGYNEQFF.

This clonotype was seen only a few times. This chain uses TRBV7-3 with TRBJ2-5, with a weak D call TRBD1 (6 bases). Trimming removed 5 bases from V and 4 bases from J, with 14 bases in between. The CDR3 covers 14 residues. Germline lookup yields CDR1 SGHTA and CDR2 FQGTGA. Here the CDR3 DNA reads TGTGCCAGCAGCCGTCAGGGGAGTGGAGAGACCCAGTACTTC. It translates to CASSRQGSGETQYF.

The rearrangement joins TRBV7-3 to TRBJ2-1; D is perhaps TRBD2 (5 bases). CDR3 length: 13 amino acids. V was shortened by 1 base and J by 7 bases, with 8 bases between the two germline ends. CDR1 and CDR2 from the germline V gene are SGHTA and FQGTGA. Written as DNA, the CDR3 is TGTGCCAGCAGCTTAAATCCGGGGAATGAGCAGTTCTTC. Translation: CASSLNPGNEQFF.

The V and J genes are TRBV24-1 and TRBJ1-2, with D maybe TRBD1 (6 bases). CDR1 is KGHDR, CDR2 SFDVKD, per germline. The V gene lost 5 bases and the J gene lost 3 bases, with 9 bases spanning the gap. The CDR3 totals 13 residues. The CDR3 spells CATSAGAYYGYTF. The CDR3 DNA is TGTGCCACCAGTGCGGGGGCTTACTATGGCTACACCTTC.

The V and J genes are TRBV20-1 and TRBJ2-1; the match to TRBD2 covers 8 bases. The DNA end is more similar to TRBJ2-7, so the J call may be wrong. This CDR3 region has 18 residues. Germline values: CDR1 DFQATT, CDR2 SNEGSKA (reference sequence). In nucleotides, the CDR3 is TGCAGTGCTAGAGATAGGGGGACTAGGGGAATGACCTACAATGAGCAGTACTTC. It translates to CSARDRGTRGMTYNEQYF.

The rearrangement links TRBV4-1 to TRBJ2-7; tentatively, D is TRBD1 or TRBD2 (5 bases each). Germline V gene data show CDR1 as MGHRA and CDR2 as YSYEKL. The CDR3 contains 14 residues. The V gene lost 4 bases and the J gene lost 5 bases, with 15 bases spanning the gap. CDR3 DNA: TGCGCCAGCAGCCCCCTAGCAGGGAGTAACGAGCAGTACTTC. Protein: CASSPLAGSNEQYF.

This sequence joins TRBV7-2 and TRBJ2-1, with a possible D match to TRBD2 (5 bases). The CDR3 is 13 residues long. Looked up from germline, CDR1 is SGHTA and CDR2 is FQGNSA. The V end lost 2 bases, the J end lost 9 bases, and 11 bases lay between the germline ends. The CDR3 sequence: CASSLIARSEQFF. CDR3 nucleotide sequence: TGTGCCAGCAGCTTAATAGCGAGGAGTGAGCAGTTCTTC.

This chain joins TRBV7-2 and TRBJ2-5; 7 nucleotides agree with TRBD2. Unmatched junction bases numbered 6, after V lost 0 bases and J lost 11 bases. This CDR3 region has 13 residues. Germline CDR1 and CDR2: SGHTA and FQGNSA. The CDR3 spells CASSLAPGREQYF. CDR3 DNA: TGTGCCAGCAGCTTAGCCCCTGGGAGGGAGCAGTACTTC.

The rearrangement uses TRBV12-3 or TRBV12-4 and TRBJ2-1; 11 positions match TRBD2. This CDR3 has 16 amino acids. V was pared by 2 bases and J by 12 bases, with 12 bases of the junction left unmatched. The CDR3 sequence is CASSLRGLADRRVQFF. CDR3 sequence (DNA): TGTGCCAGCAGTTTAAGGGGACTAGCGGACCGACGGGTGCAGTTCTTC.

A remark on this clonotype: One end of the junction varies from germline; a read error may be responsible. V usage is TRBV7-8 and J usage is TRBJ2-7, with TRBD1 as a possible D gene (6 bases). The CDR3 runs 13 residues. In germline, CDR1 is SGHVS, CDR2 FQNEAQ. The CDR3 DNA sequence: TGTGCCAGCAGCTTCAGATTGGGGGCCGAGCTGTACTTC. Its translation: CASSFRLGAELYF. Full variable domain (missing parts from reference TRBV7-8 and TRBJ2-7): GAGVSQSPRYKVAKRGQDVALRCDPISGHVSLFWYQQALGQGPEFLTYFQNEAQLDKSGLPSDRFFAERPEGSVSTLKIQRTQQEDSAVYLCASSFRLGAELYFGPGTRLTVT.

The chain recombines TRBV10-3 with TRBJ1-2; D is undetermined. V was cut by 0 bases and J by 7 bases, with 27 bases left in between. Germline V gene sequence: CDR1 ENHRY, CDR2 SYGVKD. The CDR3 is 19 residues long. Here the CDR3 DNA reads TGTGCCATCAGTGAGTCGGGATTGGTGAGCCCACAACTCCCGCGTGGCTACACCTTC. It translates to CAISESGLVSPQLPRGYTF.

Only a few counts were recorded for this clonotype. This chain uses TRBV11-2 with TRBJ2-7; D is possibly TRBD2 (5 bases). V lost 7 bases and J 2 bases, leaving 12 bases between the germline ends. This CDR3 has 13 residues. Germline V gives CDR1 SGHAT, CDR2 FQNNGV. CDR3 nucleotides: TGTGCCAGCATCCCTAGCACCCCCTACGAGCAGTACTTC. It is translated as CASIPSTPYEQYF.

The chain recombines TRBV12-3 or TRBV12-4 with TRBJ2-1; D unclear. The V end was cut by 6 bases, the J end by 3 bases, with 15 bases between. The length of the CDR3 is 15 residues. CDR3 DNA sequence: TGTGCCAGCAGATTTACCGGGCCCTACTACAATGAGCAGTTCTTC. The encoded protein is CASRFTGPYYNEQFF.

This clonotype showed up just a few times. The chain is built from TRBV5-1 and TRBJ2-3; D unresolved. This CDR3 comprises 16 residues. CDR1 SGHRS and CDR2 YFSETQ come from the germline V gene. V lost 5 bases and J lost 2, with 18 bases in between. The DNA of the CDR3 is TGCGCCAGCAGTCAGACCCTCCGGATAGACACAGATACGCAGTATTTT. It is translated as CASSQTLRIDTDTQYF.

J is TRBJ1-2 and V is TRBV5-6; D is perhaps TRBD1 (5 bases). CDR1 SGHDT and CDR2 YYEEEE come from the germline V gene. Trimming removed 0 bases at V and 8 bases at J, with 14 bases between. The CDR3 spans 14 residues. The CDR3 bases are TGTGCCAGCAGCTTGGTATTCAGGGAGGAAGGCTACACCTTC. Translation: CASSLVFREEGYTF. Full variable domain (remainder filled in from reference TRBV5-6 and TRBJ1-2): DAGVTQSPTHLIKTRGQQVTLRCSPKSGHDTVSWYQQALGQGPQFIFQYYEEEERQRGNFPDRFSGHQFPNYSSELNVNALLLGDSALYLCASSLVFREEGYTFGSGTRLTVV.

In this sample, this clonotype turned up many times. A read error may account for a junction end that differs from germline. The chain is built from TRBV5-1 and TRBJ2-1, with 8 positions matching TRBD2. The CDR3 covers 15 residues. Germline assignment: CDR1 SGHRS and CDR2 YFSETQ. Here the CDR3 reads CASSLAGASYNEQFF. The CDR3 DNA reads as TGTGCCAGCAGCCTAGCGGGCGCCTCCTACAATGAGCAGTTCTTC.